This paragraph reports one T cell receptor beta chain. This clonotype was detected many times. It has no known antigen specificity. No base quality values were provided; no much bigger clone lies one nucleotide off. This sample is part of a study of CD8 T cells in ankylosing spondylitis (TCRdb year 2017). A note on the overall study: To find TCR variants linked to disease, the study profiled T cell receptor beta repertoires in ankylosing spondylitis patients and healthy donors. The full study cohort was made up of 25 ankylosing spondylitis patients and approximately 100 healthy donors. Peripheral blood was sampled, and synovial fluid was additionally collected from ankylosing spondylitis patients. Points the paper makes about the study in general: Significant enrichment of the disease-linked clones was reported in matched synovial fluid samples from ankylosing spondylitis patients. Some motif variants were previously reported in synovial fluid and blood of reactive arthritis patients, suggesting common disease-initiation mechanisms. Blood from ankylosing spondylitis patients appeared to be characterized by a TCR beta motif composed of several highly homologous amino acid variants. The disease-linked clones had a CD8+ phenotype and were found at relatively low frequencies in peripheral blood.

Sequencing was carried out with an Illumina HiSeq 2500. Quantitative 5'-RACE with molecular barcodes was used to prepare TCR beta libraries. On the authors' methods: To identify disease-linked TCR variants, a new computational method was used, one built on a probabilistic model of VDJ rearrangement. TCRdb reworked the public reads: Q25 trimming with fastp, MiXCR clone assembly, productive beta chains retained. Entries are consolidated by CDR3 protein sequence, retaining the most common genes and DNA. These V and J calls rely on TCRdb rather than the paper's analysis. The sample table shows around 230,000 distinct CDR3 sequences, and about 9.1% are seen once. The ten largest clones take up nearly 7% of the sample. The CDR3 sequence holds 17 residues, the cysteine and phenylalanine included. The read is trimmed to its CDR3 DNA, 51 bases read in frame from base 1. CDR1 is given as DFQATT and CDR2 as SNEGSKA, both from the germline V gene (reference sequence). The germline V and J ends show losses of 4 bases and 4 bases respectively, and no gene match explains 15 bases of the junction.

The sample comprised blood, either unsorted or a sorted T cell fraction (not recorded which). This receptor was identified in a male donor with ankylosing spondylitis or in good health (not recorded which). This chain joins TRBV20-1 to TRBJ1-2; 10 bases in the junction line up with TRBD1. The nucleotide sequence reads TGCAGTGCTAAAATGGACAGGGGGTTCGGTTTTTTCTATGGCTACACCTTC. The translation is CSAKMDRGFGFFYGYTF.